Here is one TCR beta chain with its context. Antigen unknown. This record belongs to a study of cytomegalovirus exposure and HLA in healthy donors. About the research overall: A subsequent analysis stated that the 95 to 150 validation repertoires were run on the same platform as the roughly 700 first-cohort repertoires. Findings and caveats of the study: Rarity marked most TCR sequences, yet some public TCRs occurred in many donors. In vitro experiments confirmed that three CMV-associated chains were specific for CMV antigens.

From the approximately 120-subject validation cohort, which was separate from the roughly 610-subject first cohort, the donors were drawn. Using immunoSEQ multiplex PCR, the repertoire was profiled, and TCRdb retains in-frame clones only, with some absent. The sample gives about 150,000 clones, approximately 80% of which show up once; 30% is in the top ten. Trimming removed 1 base from V and 3 bases from J, with 6 bases in between. Germline V gene data show CDR1 as LNHDA and CDR2 as SQIVND (reference sequence). The CDR3 totals 13 residues. The sequence was obtained from a man aged 25 to 40 in good health and CMV-seropositive. The V gene is TRBV19, the J gene TRBJ2-5; TRBD1 might be the D (6 bases). The specimen was PBMCs. The CDR3 DNA reads TGTGCCAGTAGTATAGCAGGGGAAGAGACCCAGTACTTC. Translating it yields CASSIAGEETQYF.